The clone carrying this T cell receptor beta chain was recorded a few times. Its antigen remains unidentified. RNA transcripts provided the template for amplifying TCR beta CDR3 regions. The first-round RT-PCR employed HTBI primers together with the Qiagen OneStep RT-PCR kit. A multiplex PCR was then performed as the second round. A single record per CDR3 protein comes from TCRdb applying MiXCR to the multiplex PCR reads. The repertoire holds 400,000 to 450,000 distinct CDR3 sequences, with over 20% as singletons. Stable hyperthyroidism meant no ophthalmopathy within 18 months of follow-up. This specimen comes from a study of Graves' ophthalmopathy and Graves' hyperthyroidism. Study-level points and caveats: Thyroid clonotypes that were expanded above 0.001 frequency mostly also appeared in blood.

In germline, CDR1 is LGHNT, CDR2 FRNRAP. V was clipped by 3 bases and J by 2 bases, with 19 bases between them. The CDR3 is 17 residues long. This TCR was sampled from a woman aged 18-29 years with stable Graves' hyperthyroidism. J is TRBJ1-1 and V is TRBV12-5; no reliable D call. Sequenced input: peripheral blood. The CDR3 sequence: CASGFTPPGPVNTEAFF. CDR3 bases: TGTGCTAGTGGTTTCACACCCCCCGGACCGGTAAACACTGAAGCTTTCTTT.